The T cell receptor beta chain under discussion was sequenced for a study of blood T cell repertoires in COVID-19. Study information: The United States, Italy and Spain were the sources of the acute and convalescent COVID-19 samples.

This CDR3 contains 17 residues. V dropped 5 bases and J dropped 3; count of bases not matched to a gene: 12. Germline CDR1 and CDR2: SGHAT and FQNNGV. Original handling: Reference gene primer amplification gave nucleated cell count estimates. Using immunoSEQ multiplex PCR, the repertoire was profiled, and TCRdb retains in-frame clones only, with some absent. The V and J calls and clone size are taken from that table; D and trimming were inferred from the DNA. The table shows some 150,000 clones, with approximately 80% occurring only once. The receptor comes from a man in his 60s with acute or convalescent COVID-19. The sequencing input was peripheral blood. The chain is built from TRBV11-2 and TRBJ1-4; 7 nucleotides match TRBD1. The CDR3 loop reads CASSPDRITASNEKLFF. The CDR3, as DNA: TGTGCCAGCAGCCCGGACAGGATAACCGCTTCTAATGAAAAACTGTTTTTT.